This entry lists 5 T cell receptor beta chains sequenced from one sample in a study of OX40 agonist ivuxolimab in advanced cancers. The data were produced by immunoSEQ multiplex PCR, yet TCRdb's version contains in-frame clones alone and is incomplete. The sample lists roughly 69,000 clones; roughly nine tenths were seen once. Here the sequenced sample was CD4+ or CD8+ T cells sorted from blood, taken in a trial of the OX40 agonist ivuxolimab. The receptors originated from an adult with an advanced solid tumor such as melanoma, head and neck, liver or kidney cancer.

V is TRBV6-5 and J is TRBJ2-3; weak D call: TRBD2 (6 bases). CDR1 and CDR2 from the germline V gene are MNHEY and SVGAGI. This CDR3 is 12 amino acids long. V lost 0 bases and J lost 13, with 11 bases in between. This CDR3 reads CASSYSGIAEYF. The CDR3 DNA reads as TGTGCCAGCAGTTACTCCGGGATAGCGGAGTATTTT.

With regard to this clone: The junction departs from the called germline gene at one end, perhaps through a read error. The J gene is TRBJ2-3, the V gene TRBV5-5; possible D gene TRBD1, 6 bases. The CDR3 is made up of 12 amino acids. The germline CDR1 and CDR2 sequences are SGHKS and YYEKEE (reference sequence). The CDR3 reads CASSQPGHPHYF. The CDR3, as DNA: TGTGCCAGCAGCCAACCGGGACACCCGCACTATTTT.

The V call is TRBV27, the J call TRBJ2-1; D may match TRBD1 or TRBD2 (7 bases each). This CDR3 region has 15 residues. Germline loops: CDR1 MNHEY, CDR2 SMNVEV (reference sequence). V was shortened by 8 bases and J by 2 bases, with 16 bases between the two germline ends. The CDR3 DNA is TGTGCCAGCGTAAAGGGGGGGACAGCCTACAATGAGCAGTTCTTC. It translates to CASVKGGTAYNEQFF.

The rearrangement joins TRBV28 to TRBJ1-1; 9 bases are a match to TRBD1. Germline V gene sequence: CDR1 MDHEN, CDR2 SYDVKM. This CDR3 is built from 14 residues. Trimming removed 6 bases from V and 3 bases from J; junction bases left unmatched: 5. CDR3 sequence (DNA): TGTGCCAGCAGCGTGGACAGGGGTTACACTGAAGCTTTCTTT. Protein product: CASSVDRGYTEAFF.

This chain's CDR3 is CASSLGDRLTDTQYF. Here the CDR3 DNA reads TGTGCCAGCAGCTTGGGGGACAGGTTGACAGATACGCAGTATTTT. The chain links TRBV11-3 to TRBJ2-3, with 8 bases fitting TRBD1. The V gene's germline CDR1 is SGHNT and CDR2 YENEEA. This CDR3 has 15 residues. Unmatched junction bases numbered 5, after V lost 3 bases and J lost 3 bases. Full variable domain (remainder filled in from reference TRBV11-3 and TRBJ2-3): EAGVVQSPRYKIIEKKQPVAFWCNPISGHNTLYWYLQNLGQGPELLIRYENEEAVDDSQLPKDRFSAERLKGVDSTLKIQPAELGDSAVYLCASSLGDRLTDTQYFGPGTRLTVL.